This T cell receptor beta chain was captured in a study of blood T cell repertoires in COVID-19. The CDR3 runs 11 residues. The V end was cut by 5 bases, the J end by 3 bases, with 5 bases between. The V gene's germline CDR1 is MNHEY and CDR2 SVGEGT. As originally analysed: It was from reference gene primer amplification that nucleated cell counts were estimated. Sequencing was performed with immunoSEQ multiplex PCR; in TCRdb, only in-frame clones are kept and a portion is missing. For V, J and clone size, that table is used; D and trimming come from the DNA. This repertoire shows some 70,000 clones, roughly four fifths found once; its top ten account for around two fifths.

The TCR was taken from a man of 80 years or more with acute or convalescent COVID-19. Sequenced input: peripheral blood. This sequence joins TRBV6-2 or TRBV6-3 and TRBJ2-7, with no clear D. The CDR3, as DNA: TGTGCCAGCAGTCCAAACTACGAGCAGTACTTC. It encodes CASSPNYEQYF.